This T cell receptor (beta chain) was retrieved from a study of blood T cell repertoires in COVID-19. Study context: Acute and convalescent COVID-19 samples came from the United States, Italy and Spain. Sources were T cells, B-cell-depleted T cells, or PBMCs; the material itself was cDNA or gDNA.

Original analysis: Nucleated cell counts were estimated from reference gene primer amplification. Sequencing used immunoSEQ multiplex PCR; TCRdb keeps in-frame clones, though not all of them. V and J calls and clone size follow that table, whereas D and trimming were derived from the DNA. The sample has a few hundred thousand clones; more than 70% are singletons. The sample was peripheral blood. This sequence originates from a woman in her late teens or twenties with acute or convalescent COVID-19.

In DNA, the CDR3 is TGTGCCAGCAGCTTGGCCTCGGACAGGGGGTTTTCTGGGGCCAACGTCCTGACTTTC. Protein sequence: CASSLASDRGFSGANVLTF. This chain connects TRBV5-6 to TRBJ2-6, with 10 bases fitting TRBD1. The trim removed 0 bases at V and 1 base at J, leaving 7 bases unmatched. This CDR3 has 19 amino acids. Germline V gene sequence: CDR1 SGHDT, CDR2 YYEEEE.